Here is one TCR beta chain with its context. The data originate from a study of blood T cell repertoires in COVID-19. Repertoires were generated with immunoSEQ multiplex PCR, while TCRdb's copy carries only in-frame clones and drops some. Of a few hundred thousand clones listed, about 92% are singletons. V was shortened by 6 bases and J by 7 bases, with 15 bases between the two germline ends. The length of the CDR3 is 13 residues. Germline CDR1 and CDR2: KGHSH and LQKENI. The clonotype comes from a woman aged 25-40 years who had recovered from COVID-19. The chain carries TRBV18 and TRBJ1-1; the D gene is possibly TRBD1 (5 bases). The sample was PBMCs or T cells enriched from blood (not recorded which). In DNA, the CDR3 is TGTGCCAGCTCCCCCCCAGGGTCTGGTGAAGCTTTCTTT. The encoded protein is CASSPPGSGEAFF.